This T cell receptor beta chain was captured by sequencing in a study of shared clonotypes between healthy human individuals. The wider study: Per-donor plates numbered three CD4 naive, three CD4 memory, two CD8 naive and one CD8 memory.

CDR1 is MNHEY, CDR2 SMNVEV, per germline (reference sequence). Deletions cut 8 bases from V and 5 bases from J, with 21 bases between. The CDR3 spans 15 residues. Free of recent acute infections or vaccinations, the donors were healthy HIV-negative adults. About this clone itself: Antigen specificity is unknown.

Sorted-subset replicate PCR reactions contained about 200 ng DNA, corresponding to tens of thousands of T cell genomes. TCRdb's table, derived via immunoSEQ multiplex PCR, lists solely in-frame clones and lacks some. The table lists around 2.5 million clones, 93% of them singletons. Study conclusions and caveats: What limited the represented genetic and exposure-history diversity was the small number of donors.

The sample consisted of naive CD4+ T cells from PBMCs. Subset here: CD45RA+ positively selected. The origin of this receptor is a man younger than 35 in good health. Some clones in this sample may be carry-over from other donors' samples. V is TRBV27 and J is TRBJ1-2; TRBD1 is a possible D gene (5 bases). The CDR3 loop is CASSLKGAWGYGYTF. Written as DNA, the CDR3 is TGTGCCAGCTCCCTAAAAGGGGCCTGGGGGTATGGCTACACCTTC.